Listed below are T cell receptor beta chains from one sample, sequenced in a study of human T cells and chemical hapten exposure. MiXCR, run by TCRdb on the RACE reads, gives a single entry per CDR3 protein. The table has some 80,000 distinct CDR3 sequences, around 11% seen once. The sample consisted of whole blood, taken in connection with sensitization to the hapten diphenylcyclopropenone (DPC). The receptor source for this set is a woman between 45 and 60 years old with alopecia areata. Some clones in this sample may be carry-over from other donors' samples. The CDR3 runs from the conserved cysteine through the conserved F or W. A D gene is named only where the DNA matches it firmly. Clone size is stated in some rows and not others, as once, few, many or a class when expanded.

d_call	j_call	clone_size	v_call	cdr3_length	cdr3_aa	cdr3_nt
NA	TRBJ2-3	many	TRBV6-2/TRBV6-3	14	CASSRGGTFGTQYF	TGTGCCAGCAGTCGGGGCGGGACCTTCGGTACGCAGTATTTT
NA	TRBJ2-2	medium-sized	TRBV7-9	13	CASSPRGGGELFF	TGTGCCAGCAGCCCTAGGGGCGGAGGGGAGCTGTTTTTT
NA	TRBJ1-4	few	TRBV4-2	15	CASSQDLQVDEKLFF	TGTGCCAGCAGCCAAGATCTACAGGTGGATGAAAAACTGTTTTTT
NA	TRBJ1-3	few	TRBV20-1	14	CSLEQALSGNTIYF	TGCAGCCTTGAACAGGCTCTCTCTGGAAACACCATATATTTT
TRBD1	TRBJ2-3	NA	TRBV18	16	CASSPHGTGTLDTQYF	TGTGCCAGCTCACCTCACGGGACAGGTACGCTGGATACGCAGTATTTT
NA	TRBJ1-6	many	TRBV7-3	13	CASSVRQDLPLHF	TGTGCCAGCAGTGTTCGACAGGACTTACCCCTCCACTTT
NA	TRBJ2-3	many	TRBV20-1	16	CSARPRGRTSTDTQYF	TGCAGTGCCCGCCCCCGGGGACGGACTAGCACAGATACGCAGTATTTT
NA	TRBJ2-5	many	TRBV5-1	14	CASSFAEGQGTQYF	TGCGCCAGCAGCTTTGCGGAGGGCCAGGGGACCCAGTACTTC
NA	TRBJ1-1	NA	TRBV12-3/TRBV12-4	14	CASSLRPGSTEAFF	TGTGCCAGCAGTTTACGTCCAGGGAGCACTGAAGCTTTCTTT
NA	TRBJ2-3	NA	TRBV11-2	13	CASTTTRSDTQYF	TGTGCCAGTACCACGACCCGGTCAGATACGCAGTATTTT
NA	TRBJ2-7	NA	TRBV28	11	CASSMSYEQYF	TGTGCCAGCAGTATGTCCTACGAGCAGTACTTC
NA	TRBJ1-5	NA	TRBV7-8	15	CASSLSGGSNQPQHF	TGTGCCAGCAGCCTCTCTGGGGGGAGCAATCAGCCCCAGCATTTT
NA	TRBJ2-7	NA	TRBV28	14	CASTPRLVSGEQYF	TGTGCCAGCACCCCACGACTAGTTTCTGGAGAGCAGTACTTC
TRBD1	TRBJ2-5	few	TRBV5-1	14	CASSLGTGKETQYF	TGCGCCAGCAGCTTGGGGACAGGAAAAGAGACCCAGTACTTC
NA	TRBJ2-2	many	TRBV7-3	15	CASSLGGVNTGELFF	TGTGCCAGCAGCTTAGGCGGGGTAAACACCGGGGAGCTGTTTTTT
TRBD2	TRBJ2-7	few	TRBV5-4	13	CASSQRESREQYF	TGTGCCAGCAGCCAGCGGGAGAGTCGCGAGCAGTACTTC
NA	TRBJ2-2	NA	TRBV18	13	CASSGQTTGELFF	TGTGCCAGCTCGGGACAAACAACCGGGGAGCTGTTTTTT
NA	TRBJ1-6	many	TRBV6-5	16	CASSPVARTYNSPLHF	TGTGCCAGCAGCCCCGTCGCGCGGACCTATAATTCACCCCTCCACTTT
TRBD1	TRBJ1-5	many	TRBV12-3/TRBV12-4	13	CASSRQGHQPQHF	TGTGCCAGCAGTAGACAGGGGCATCAGCCCCAGCATTTT
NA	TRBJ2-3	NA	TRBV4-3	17	CASSQELGGSGTDTQYF	TGCGCCAGCAGCCAAGAACTCGGGGGCTCGGGAACAGATACGCAGTATTTT
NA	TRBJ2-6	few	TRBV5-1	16	CASSLAGRAGANVLTF	TGCGCCAGCAGCTTGGCCGGCCGGGCTGGGGCCAACGTCCTGACTTTC
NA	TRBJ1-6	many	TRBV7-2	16	CASSLYEGRVSSPLHF	TGTGCCAGCAGCTTATACGAGGGCAGGGTGTCGTCACCCCTCCACTTT
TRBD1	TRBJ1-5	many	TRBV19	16	CASSKGQLYSNQPQHF	TGTGCCAGTAGTAAGGGACAGCTCTATAGCAATCAGCCCCAGCATTTT